The entry below gives a single TCR beta chain sequence along with its context. J was trimmed by 0 bases and V by 5 bases; bases with no gene match: 3. The germline V gene encodes CDR1 SNHLY and CDR2 FYNNEI. This CDR3 region has 15 residues. The source of the sample is a study of T cell changes during pregnancy in multiple sclerosis. Profiling relied on immunoSEQ multiplex PCR, and the TCRdb table lists in-frame clones only, not all of them. The table records around 72,000 clones, 85% to 95% of them present only once. This sequence joins TRBV2 and TRBJ2-1; TRBD2 matches 8 bases. The TCR was taken from a female donor in good health, enrolled as a control in a pregnancy study. The sequencing used peripheral blood, collected in the second trimester of pregnancy. CDR3 nucleotide sequence: TGTGCCAGCAGTTGGAGCGGGGGCTCCTACAATGAGCAGTTCTTC. This translates into CASSWSGGSYNEQFF.